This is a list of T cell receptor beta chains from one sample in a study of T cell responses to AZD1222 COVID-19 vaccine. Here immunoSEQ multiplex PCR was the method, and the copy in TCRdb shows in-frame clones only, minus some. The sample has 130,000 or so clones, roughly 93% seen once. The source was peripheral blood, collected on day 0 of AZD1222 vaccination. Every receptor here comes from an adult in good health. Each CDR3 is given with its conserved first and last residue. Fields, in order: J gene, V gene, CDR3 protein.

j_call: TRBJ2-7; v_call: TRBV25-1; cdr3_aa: CASSESRTSGSVSYEQYF
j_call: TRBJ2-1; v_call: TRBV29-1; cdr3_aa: CSALGGLRSYNEQFF
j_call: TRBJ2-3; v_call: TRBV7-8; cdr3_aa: CASSRLAGDTDTQYF
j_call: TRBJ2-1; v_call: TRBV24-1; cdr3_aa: CATSETRDTNEQFF
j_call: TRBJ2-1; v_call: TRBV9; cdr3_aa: CASSAGLAIGNEQFF
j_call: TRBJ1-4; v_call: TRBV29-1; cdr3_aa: CSVERDRGINEKLFF
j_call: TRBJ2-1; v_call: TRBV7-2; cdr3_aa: CASSLDRGVGSSYNEQFF
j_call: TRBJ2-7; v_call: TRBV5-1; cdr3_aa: CASSLEGDSYEQYF
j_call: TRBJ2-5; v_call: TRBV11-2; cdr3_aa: CASSFLGARETQYF
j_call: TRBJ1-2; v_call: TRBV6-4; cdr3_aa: CASSPTPGSGYTF
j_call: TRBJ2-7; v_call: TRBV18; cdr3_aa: CASFTPGGYEQYF
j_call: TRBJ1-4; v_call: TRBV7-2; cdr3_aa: CASSPKVNEKLFF
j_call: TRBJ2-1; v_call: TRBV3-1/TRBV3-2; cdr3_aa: CASSRFRDSYNEQFF
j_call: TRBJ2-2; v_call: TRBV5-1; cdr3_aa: CASSSDPGANTGELFF
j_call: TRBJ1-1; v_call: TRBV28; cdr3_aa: CASSWAGTNTEAFF
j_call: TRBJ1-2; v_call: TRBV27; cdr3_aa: CASSFLTGPFYGYTF
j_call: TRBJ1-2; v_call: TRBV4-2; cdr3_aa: CASSRRSGGYGYTF
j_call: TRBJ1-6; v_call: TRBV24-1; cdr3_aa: CATSEGPEKSSYNSPLHF
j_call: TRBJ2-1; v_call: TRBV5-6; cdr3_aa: CASSRGQYNEQFF
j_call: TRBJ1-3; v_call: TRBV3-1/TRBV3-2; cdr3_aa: CASSHRQGRSGNTIYF
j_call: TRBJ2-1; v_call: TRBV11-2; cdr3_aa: CASSLQRLKNEQFF
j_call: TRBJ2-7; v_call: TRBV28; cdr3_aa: CASTLGQSAYEQYF
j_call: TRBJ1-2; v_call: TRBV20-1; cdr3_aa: CSVRNPSYTF
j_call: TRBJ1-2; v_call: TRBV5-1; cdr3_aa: CASSLRTRNYGYTF
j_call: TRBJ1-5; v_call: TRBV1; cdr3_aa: CTSSQDNGFNQPQHF
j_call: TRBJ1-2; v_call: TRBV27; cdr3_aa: CASSLFGRGASTF
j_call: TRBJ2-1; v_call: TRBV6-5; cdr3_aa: CASSYSIWLAETRQFF
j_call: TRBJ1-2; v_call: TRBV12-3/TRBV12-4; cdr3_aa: CASSLTVYGYTF
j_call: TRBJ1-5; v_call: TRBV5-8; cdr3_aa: CASSLGWDQPQHF
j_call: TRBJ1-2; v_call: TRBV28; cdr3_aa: CASSGSWYGYTF
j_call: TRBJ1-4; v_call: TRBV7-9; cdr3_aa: CASSLGTNEKLFF
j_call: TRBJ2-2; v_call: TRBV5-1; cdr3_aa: CASSGAGRTGELFF
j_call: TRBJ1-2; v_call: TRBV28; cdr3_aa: CASSLPGYYGYTF
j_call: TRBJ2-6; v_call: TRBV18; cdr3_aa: CASSPQTTSGAGANVLTF
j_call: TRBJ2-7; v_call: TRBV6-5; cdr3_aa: CASSYFGRGGGYEQYF
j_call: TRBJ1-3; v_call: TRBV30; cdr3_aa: CAWRGDTIYF
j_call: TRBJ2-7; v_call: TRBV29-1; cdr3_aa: CSVAGQGPGEQYF
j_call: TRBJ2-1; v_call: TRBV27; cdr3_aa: CASSLRLAGAHNEQFF
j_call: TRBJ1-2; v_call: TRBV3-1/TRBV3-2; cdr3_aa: CASSQGRTGQYGYTF